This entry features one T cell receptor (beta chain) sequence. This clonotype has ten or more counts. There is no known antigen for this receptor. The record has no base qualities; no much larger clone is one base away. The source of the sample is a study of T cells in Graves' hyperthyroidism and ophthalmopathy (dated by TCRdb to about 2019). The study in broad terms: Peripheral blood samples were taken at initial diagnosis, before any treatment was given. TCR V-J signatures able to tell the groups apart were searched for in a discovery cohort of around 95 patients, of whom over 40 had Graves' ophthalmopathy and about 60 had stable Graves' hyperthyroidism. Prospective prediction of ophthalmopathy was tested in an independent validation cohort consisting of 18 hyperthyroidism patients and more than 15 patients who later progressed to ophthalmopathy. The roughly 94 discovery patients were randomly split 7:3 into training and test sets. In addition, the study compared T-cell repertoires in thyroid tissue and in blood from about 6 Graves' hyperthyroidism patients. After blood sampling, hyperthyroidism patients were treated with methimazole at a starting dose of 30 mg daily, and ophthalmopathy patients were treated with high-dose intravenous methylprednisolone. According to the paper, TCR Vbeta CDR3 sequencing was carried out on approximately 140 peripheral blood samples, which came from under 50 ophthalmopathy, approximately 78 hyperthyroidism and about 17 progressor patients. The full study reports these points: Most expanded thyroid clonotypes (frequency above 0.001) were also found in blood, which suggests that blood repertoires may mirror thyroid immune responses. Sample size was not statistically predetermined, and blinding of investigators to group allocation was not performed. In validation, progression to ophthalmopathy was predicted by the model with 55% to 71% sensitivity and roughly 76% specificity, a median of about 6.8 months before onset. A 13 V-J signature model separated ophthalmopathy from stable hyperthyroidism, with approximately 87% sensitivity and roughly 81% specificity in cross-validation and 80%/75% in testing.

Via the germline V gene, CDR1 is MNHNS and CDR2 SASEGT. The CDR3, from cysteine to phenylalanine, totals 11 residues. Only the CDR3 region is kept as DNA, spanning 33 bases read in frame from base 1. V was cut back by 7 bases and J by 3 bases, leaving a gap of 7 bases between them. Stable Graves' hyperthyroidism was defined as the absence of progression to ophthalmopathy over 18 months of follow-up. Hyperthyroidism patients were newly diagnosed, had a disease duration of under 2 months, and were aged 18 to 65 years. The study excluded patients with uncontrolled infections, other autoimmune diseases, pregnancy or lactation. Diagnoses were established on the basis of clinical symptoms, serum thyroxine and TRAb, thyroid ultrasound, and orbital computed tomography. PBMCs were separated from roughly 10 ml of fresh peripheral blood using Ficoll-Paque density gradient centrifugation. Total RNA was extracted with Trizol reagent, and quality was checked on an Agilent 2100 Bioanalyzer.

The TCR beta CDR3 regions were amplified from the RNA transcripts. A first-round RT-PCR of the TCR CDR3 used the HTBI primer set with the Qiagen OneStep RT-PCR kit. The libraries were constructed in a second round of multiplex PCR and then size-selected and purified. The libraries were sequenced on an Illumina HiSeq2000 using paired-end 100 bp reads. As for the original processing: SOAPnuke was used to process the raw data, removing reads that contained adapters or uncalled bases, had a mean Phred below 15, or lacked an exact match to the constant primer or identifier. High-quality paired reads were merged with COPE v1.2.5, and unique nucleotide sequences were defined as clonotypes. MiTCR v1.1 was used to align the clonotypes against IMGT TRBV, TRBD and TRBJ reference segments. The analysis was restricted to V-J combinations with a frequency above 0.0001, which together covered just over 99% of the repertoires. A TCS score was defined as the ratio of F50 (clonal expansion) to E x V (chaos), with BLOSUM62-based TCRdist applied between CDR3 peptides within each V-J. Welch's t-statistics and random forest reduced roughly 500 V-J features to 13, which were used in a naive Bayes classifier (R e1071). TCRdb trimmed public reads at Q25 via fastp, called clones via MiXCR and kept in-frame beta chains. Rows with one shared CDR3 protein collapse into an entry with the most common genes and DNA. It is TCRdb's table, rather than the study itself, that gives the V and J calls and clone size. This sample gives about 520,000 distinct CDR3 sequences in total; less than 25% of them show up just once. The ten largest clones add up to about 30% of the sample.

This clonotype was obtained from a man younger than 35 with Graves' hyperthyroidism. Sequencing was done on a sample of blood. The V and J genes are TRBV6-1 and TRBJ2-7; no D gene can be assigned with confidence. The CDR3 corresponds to CASTSDYEQYF. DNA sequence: TGTGCCAGCACGAGTGACTACGAGCAGTACTTC.